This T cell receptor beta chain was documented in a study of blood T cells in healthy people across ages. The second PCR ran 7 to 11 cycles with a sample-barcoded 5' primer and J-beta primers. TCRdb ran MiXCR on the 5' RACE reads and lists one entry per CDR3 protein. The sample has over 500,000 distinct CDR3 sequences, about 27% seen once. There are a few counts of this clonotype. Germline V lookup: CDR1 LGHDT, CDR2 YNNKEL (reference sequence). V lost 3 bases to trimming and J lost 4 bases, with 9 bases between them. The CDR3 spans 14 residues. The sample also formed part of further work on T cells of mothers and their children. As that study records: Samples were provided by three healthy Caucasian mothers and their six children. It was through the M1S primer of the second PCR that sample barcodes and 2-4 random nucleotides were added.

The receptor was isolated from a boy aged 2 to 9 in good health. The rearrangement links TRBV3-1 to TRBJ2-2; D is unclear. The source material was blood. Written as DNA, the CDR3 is TGTGCCAGCAGCCACCCATATAGCACCGGGGAGCTGTTTTTT. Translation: CASSHPYSTGELFF.